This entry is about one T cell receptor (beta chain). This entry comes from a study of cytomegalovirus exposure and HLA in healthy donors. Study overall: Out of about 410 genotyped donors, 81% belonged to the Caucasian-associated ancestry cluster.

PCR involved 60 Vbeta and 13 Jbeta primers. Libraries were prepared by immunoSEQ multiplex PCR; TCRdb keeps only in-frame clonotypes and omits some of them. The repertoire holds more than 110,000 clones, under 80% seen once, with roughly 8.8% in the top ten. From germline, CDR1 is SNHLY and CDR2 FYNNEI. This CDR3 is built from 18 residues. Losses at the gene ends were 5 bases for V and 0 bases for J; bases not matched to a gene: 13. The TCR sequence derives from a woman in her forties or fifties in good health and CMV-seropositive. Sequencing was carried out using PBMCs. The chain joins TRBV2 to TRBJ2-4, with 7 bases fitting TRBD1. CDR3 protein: CASSITRDRTIAKNIQYF. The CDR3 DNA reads TGTGCCAGCAGTATAACCCGGGACAGAACAATAGCCAAAAACATTCAGTACTTC. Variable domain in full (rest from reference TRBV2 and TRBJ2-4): EPEVTQTPSHQVTQMGQEVILRCVPISNHLYFYWYRQILGQKVEFLVSFYNNEISEKSEIFDDQFSVERPDGSNFTLKIRSTKLEDSAMYFCASSITRDRTIAKNIQYFGAGTRLSVL.